These T cell receptor beta chains were read from a single sample in a study of somatic mutations in cytotoxic T cells in rheumatoid arthritis. The protocol was immunoSEQ multiplex PCR, while the TCRdb copy is restricted to in-frame clones and leaves out a portion. This sample has about 6,700 clones; around 70% occur once, and the top ten carry over 40%. Sequencing used CD8+ T cells sorted from blood. All receptors come from a middle-aged man in good health. Each CDR3 is given with its conserved first and last residue. Each record gives: clone size, V gene, D gene, J gene, CDR3 protein, CDR3 DNA. A D gene is named only where the DNA matches it firmly. Size values are once, few and many counts, or a class for expanded clones, and some rows have none.

size: few; V: TRBV19; D: .; J: TRBJ2-1; CDR3: CASSMGGVLNEQFF; DNA: TGTGCCAGTAGTATGGGGGGAGTATTGAATGAGCAGTTCTTC
size: .; V: TRBV15; D: .; J: TRBJ1-4; CDR3: CATSREVYEKLFF; DNA: TGTGCCACCAGCAGAGAGGTATATGAAAAACTGTTTTTT
size: .; V: TRBV11-2; D: .; J: TRBJ1-5; CDR3: CASSYGAWDSQHF; DNA: TGTGCCAGCAGCTACGGGGCGTGGGATTCCCAGCATTTT
size: .; V: TRBV27; D: .; J: TRBJ2-1; CDR3: CASSFGPRHGEQFF; DNA: TGTGCCAGCAGTTTCGGCCCCCGCCACGGAGAGCAGTTCTTC
size: .; V: TRBV14; D: .; J: TRBJ2-2; CDR3: CASSQGVVTGELFF; DNA: TGTGCCAGCAGCCAGGGGGTTGTCACCGGGGAGCTGTTTTTT
size: .; V: TRBV5-1; D: .; J: TRBJ2-1; CDR3: CASSLVGSYNEQFF; DNA: TGCGCCAGCAGCTTGGTTGGCAGCTACAATGAGCAGTTCTTC
size: .; V: TRBV19; D: TRBD2; J: TRBJ2-7; CDR3: CASNQQGTSGTYEQYF; DNA: TGTGCCAGTAACCAACAAGGGACTAGCGGAACCTACGAGCAGTACTTC
size: .; V: TRBV4-1; D: .; J: TRBJ2-1; CDR3: CASSQVPGRNYNEQFF; DNA: TGCGCCAGCAGCCAAGTCCCGGGACGAAACTACAATGAGCAGTTCTTC
size: .; V: TRBV5-4; D: .; J: TRBJ1-1; CDR3: CASSLPGETPEAFF; DNA: TGTGCCAGCAGCTTGCCGGGGGAGACGCCTGAAGCTTTCTTT
size: few; V: TRBV9; D: TRBD2; J: TRBJ2-3; CDR3: CASSVGESRGADTQYF; DNA: TGTGCCAGCAGCGTAGGGGAAAGTCGGGGGGCAGATACGCAGTATTTT
size: few; V: TRBV27; D: .; J: TRBJ2-7; CDR3: CASSFSGAHFSYEQYF; DNA: TGTGCCAGCAGTTTCTCGGGCGCTCACTTCTCCTACGAGCAGTACTTC
size: .; V: TRBV28; D: TRBD1; J: TRBJ1-1; CDR3: CASSGTGGLRTNTEAFF; DNA: TGTGCCAGCAGTGGGACAGGCGGTTTGAGGACAAACACTGAAGCTTTCTTT
size: .; V: TRBV9; D: .; J: TRBJ2-6; CDR3: CASSVNTGPASGANVLTF; DNA: TGTGCCAGCAGCGTAAATACGGGGCCCGCCTCTGGGGCCAACGTCCTGACTTTC
size: .; V: TRBV30; D: TRBD1; J: TRBJ1-3; CDR3: CAWSSPPDRPTYSGNTIYF; DNA: TGTGCCTGGTCCTCCCCACCGGACAGGCCAACTTACTCTGGAAACACCATATATTTT
size: .; V: TRBV6-6; D: .; J: TRBJ2-2; CDR3: CASSYLDNPGELFF; DNA: TGTGCCAGCAGTTACCTGGACAATCCCGGGGAGCTGTTTTTT
size: few; V: TRBV6-5; D: .; J: TRBJ1-2; CDR3: CASSYPAGSDGYTF; DNA: TGTGCCAGCAGTTACCCCGCAGGGTCCGATGGCTACACCTTC
size: .; V: TRBV6-4; D: TRBD2; J: TRBJ2-3; CDR3: CASSLAGGARTDTQYF; DNA: TGTGCCAGCAGCCTAGCGGGGGGGGCACGCACAGATACGCAGTATTTT
size: .; V: TRBV10-3; D: TRBD2; J: TRBJ2-1; CDR3: CAISESMAGGYNEQFF; DNA: TGTGCCATCAGTGAGTCTATGGCGGGGGGCTACAATGAGCAGTTCTTC
size: .; V: TRBV6-1; D: .; J: TRBJ1-5; CDR3: CASSEAPVQETYSNQPQHF; DNA: TGTGCCAGCAGTGAAGCGCCGGTACAGGAGACATATAGCAATCAGCCCCAGCATTTT
size: .; V: TRBV9; D: .; J: TRBJ2-1; CDR3: CASSVAGSGVGRNEQFF; DNA: TGTGCCAGCAGCGTAGCGGGGTCGGGTGTTGGACGGAATGAGCAGTTCTTC
size: .; V: TRBV28; D: TRBD1; J: TRBJ1-5; CDR3: CASSSGTGQVQPQHF; DNA: TGTGCCAGCAGTTCCGGGACAGGGCAGGTCCAGCCCCAGCATTTT
size: few; V: TRBV2; D: .; J: TRBJ2-7; CDR3: CASRGLDSWDF; DNA: TGTGCCAGCAGGGGTCTGGACTCGTGGGACTTC
size: .; V: TRBV6-6; D: .; J: TRBJ1-1; CDR3: CASTDKSTEAFF; DNA: TGTGCCAGCACCGACAAAAGCACTGAAGCTTTCTTT
size: .; V: TRBV7-6; D: .; J: TRBJ2-2; CDR3: CASSMYAGSNTGELFF; DNA: TGTGCCAGCAGCATGTATGCGGGATCTAACACCGGGGAGCTGTTTTTT
size: once; V: TRBV7-9; D: TRBD1; J: TRBJ1-6; CDR3: CASSSYRQGFNSPLHF; DNA: TGTGCCAGCAGCTCTTACCGACAGGGCTTCAATTCACCCCTCCACTTT
size: .; V: TRBV6-6; D: TRBD1; J: TRBJ2-5; CDR3: CASSYRTGRETQYF; DNA: TGTGCCAGCAGTTACCGGACAGGGAGGGAGACCCAGTACTTC
size: once; V: TRBV4-1; D: .; J: TRBJ2-2; CDR3: CASSQMVRWELFF; DNA: TGCGCCAGCAGCCAAATGGTGAGGTGGGAGCTGTTTTTT
size: .; V: TRBV10-3; D: TRBD2; J: TRBJ2-5; CDR3: CAINPGGDRGLKTQYF; DNA: TGTGCCATCAACCCTGGGGGGGATAGGGGTCTTAAGACCCAGTACTTC
size: .; V: TRBV7-2; D: .; J: TRBJ2-1; CDR3: CASSLSSGEQFF; DNA: TGTGCCAGCAGCTTATCCTCAGGTGAGCAGTTCTTC
size: .; V: TRBV7-9; D: TRBD1; J: TRBJ1-1; CDR3: CASILQGALEFEAFF; DNA: TGTGCCAGCATCCTACAGGGGGCCTTAGAATTTGAGGCTTTCTTT
size: .; V: TRBV7-2; D: .; J: TRBJ1-2; CDR3: CASSLDLSDGYGYTF; DNA: TGTGCCAGCAGCTTAGATCTGAGCGACGGCTATGGCTACACCTTC
size: .; V: TRBV30; D: TRBD2; J: TRBJ2-1; CDR3: CAQKRREDPEQFF; DNA: TGTGCGCAAAAACGGCGGGAGGACCCTGAGCAGTTCTTC
size: .; V: TRBV6-1; D: TRBD1; J: TRBJ2-1; CDR3: CASSDWKGAFFDEQFF; DNA: TGTGCCAGCAGTGACTGGAAGGGGGCGTTTTTTGATGAGCAGTTCTTC
size: .; V: TRBV11-2; D: TRBD2; J: TRBJ2-5; CDR3: CASSLSGGNQETQYF; DNA: TGTGCCAGCAGCTTATCGGGAGGAAACCAAGAGACCCAGTACTTC
size: .; V: TRBV7-2; D: .; J: TRBJ1-2; CDR3: CASSFADLFYGYTF; DNA: TGTGCCAGCAGCTTCGCGGACTTATTCTATGGCTACACCTTC
size: .; V: TRBV18; D: .; J: TRBJ2-6; CDR3: CASSPPQGPGANVLTF; DNA: TGTGCCAGCTCACCACCCCAGGGCCCTGGGGCCAACGTCCTGACTTTC
size: .; V: TRBV14; D: .; J: TRBJ2-5; CDR3: CASSPSRPGSKTQYF; DNA: TGTGCCAGCAGCCCATCTAGACCGGGATCGAAGACCCAGTACTTC
size: .; V: TRBV5-6; D: TRBD1; J: TRBJ2-2; CDR3: CASRGTGSTGELFF; DNA: TGTGCCAGTAGGGGGACAGGGTCCACCGGGGAGCTGTTTTTT
size: .; V: TRBV5-1; D: .; J: TRBJ2-3; CDR3: CASSLNAGGVTDTQYF; DNA: TGCGCCAGCAGCTTGAACGCAGGGGGGGTCACAGATACGCAGTATTTT
size: .; V: TRBV19; D: .; J: TRBJ2-2; CDR3: CASSIPGIKSGELFF; DNA: TGTGCCAGTAGTATCCCAGGGATCAAGTCCGGGGAGCTGTTTTTT